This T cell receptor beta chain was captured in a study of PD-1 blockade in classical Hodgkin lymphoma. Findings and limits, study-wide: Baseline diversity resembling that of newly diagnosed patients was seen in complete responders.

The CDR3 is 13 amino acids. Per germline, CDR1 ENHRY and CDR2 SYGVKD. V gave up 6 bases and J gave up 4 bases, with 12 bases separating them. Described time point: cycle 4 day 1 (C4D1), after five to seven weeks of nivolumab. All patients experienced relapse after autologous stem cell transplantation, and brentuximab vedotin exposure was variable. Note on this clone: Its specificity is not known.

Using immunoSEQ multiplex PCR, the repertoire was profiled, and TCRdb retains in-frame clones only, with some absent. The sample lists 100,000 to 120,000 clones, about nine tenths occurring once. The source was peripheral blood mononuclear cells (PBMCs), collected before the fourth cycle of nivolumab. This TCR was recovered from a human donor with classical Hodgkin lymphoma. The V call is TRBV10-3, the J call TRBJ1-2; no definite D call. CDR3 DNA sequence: TGTGCCATCAGACCCCGGATTCCCTATGGCTACACCTTC. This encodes CAIRPRIPYGYTF.